Listed below are T cell receptor beta chains from one sample, sequenced in a study of beta chain features in type 1 diabetes. Generated by immunoSEQ multiplex PCR, the TCRdb table keeps only in-frame clones and is missing some. The data contain hundreds of thousands of clones, 11% to 15% of them singletons. The specimen was naive CD4+ T cells from blood. These receptors all stem from a man between 18 and 29 years old with type 1 diabetes. The CDR3 runs from the conserved cysteine through the conserved F or W. D genes are given only for firm matches. Where a row states a size, it is once, few, many or the class of an expanded clone; other rows omit it.

len	d_gene	j_gene	abundance	v_gene	CDR3nt	CDR3aa
14	-	TRBJ1-2	-	TRBV5-4	TGTGCCAGCAGCTTGGACACCCCTAACTATGGCTACACCTTC	CASSLDTPNYGYTF
15	TRBD1	TRBJ2-6	few	TRBV30	TGTGCCTGGAGGACCACAGGGGCTGGGGCCAACGTCCTGACTTTC	CAWRTTGAGANVLTF
14	TRBD2	TRBJ2-5	-	TRBV19	TGTGCCAGTAGCGAAAGCGGGGGGGGAGAGACCCAGTACTTC	CASSESGGGETQYF
14	TRBD1	TRBJ1-2	-	TRBV5-4	TGTGCCAGCAGCTCTACAGGGGCCACTTCGGGGTACACCTTC	CASSSTGATSGYTF
12	-	TRBJ2-7	-	TRBV29-1	TGCAGCGGCGGGCAACAGGGAAGGGAGCAGTACTTC	CSGGQQGREQYF
14	-	TRBJ1-1	few	TRBV13	TGTGCCAGCAGCTTAGGCCAGCTATACACTGAAGCTTTCTTT	CASSLGQLYTEAFF
12	-	TRBJ2-7	-	TRBV15	TGTGCCACCAGCAGAGATTCGGGCGGTCAGTACTTC	CATSRDSGGQYF
15	-	TRBJ2-7	few	TRBV6-5	TGTGCCAGCAGCCCCTCTGGGGCGGACTCCTACGAGCAGTACTTC	CASSPSGADSYEQYF
14	-	TRBJ2-1	few	TRBV11-3	TGTGCCAGCAGCTTAGGGCGGGTACACAATGAGCAGTTCTTC	CASSLGRVHNEQFF
14	-	TRBJ2-2	-	TRBV5-1	TGCGCCAGCAGCTTGGGCTTGCACACCGGGGAGCTGTTTTTT	CASSLGLHTGELFF
15	TRBD1	TRBJ2-7	-	TRBV27	TGTGCCAGCAGTTTATTGCCGGGACAGGGCTACGAGCAGTACTTC	CASSLLPGQGYEQYF
15	TRBD1	TRBJ2-1	-	TRBV9	TGTGCCAGCAGCTTTGGACAGGGACCCTACAATGAGCAGTTCTTC	CASSFGQGPYNEQFF
14	-	TRBJ2-1	few	TRBV19	TGTGCCAGTAGTAACTGGCAGGGGTACAATGAGCAGTTCTTC	CASSNWQGYNEQFF
16	TRBD2	TRBJ2-3	few	TRBV5-4	TGTGCCAGCAGCCCCGCCTGGACTAGCGGGGGGGATACGCAGTATTTT	CASSPAWTSGGDTQYF
20	TRBD1	TRBJ2-2	few	TRBV5-4	TGTGCCAGCAGCTTGGCCCGGGACAGGGTTCGGGAATTGAACACCGGGGAGCTGTTTTTT	CASSLARDRVRELNTGELFF
16	-	TRBJ2-3	few	TRBV28	TGTGCCAGCAGTTTAGGGTCCTTCGGCCCACCAGATACGCAGTATTTT	CASSLGSFGPPDTQYF
15	-	TRBJ2-1	-	TRBV5-1	TGCGCCAGGGGGAGTTCTTGGGCCTTCAGCAATGAGCAGTTCTTC	CARGSSWAFSNEQFF
16	-	TRBJ2-7	-	TRBV19	TGTGCCAGTAGTACCTCGACGACAAGGAGGTTTTACGAGCAGTACTTC	CASSTSTTRRFYEQYF
12	-	TRBJ2-1	few	TRBV11-3	TGTGCCAGCAGCTTACTGGACAATGAGCAGTTCTTC	CASSLLDNEQFF
13	-	TRBJ1-5	-	TRBV4-3	TGCGCCAGCAGCCAAGACGTGGGTCAGCCCCAGCATTTT	CASSQDVGQPQHF
16	-	TRBJ2-2	-	TRBV28	TGTGCCAGCAGTTTGCCTCTTAGGGGGAACACCGGGGAGCTGTTTTTT	CASSLPLRGNTGELFF
13	-	TRBJ2-7	-	TRBV28	TGTGCCAGCAGCCACCGGACAGGAGGGGAGCAGTACTTC	CASSHRTGGEQYF
16	-	TRBJ1-1	few	TRBV7-2	TGTGCCAGCAGCTTACCCCCGGGACCACTTAGCACTGAAGCTTTCTTT	CASSLPPGPLSTEAFF
14	TRBD1	TRBJ2-1	few	TRBV7-6	TGTGCCAGCTCCACAGGGGATCGATACAATGAGCAGTTCTTC	CASSTGDRYNEQFF
14	TRBD1	TRBJ1-1	-	TRBV28	TGTGCCAGCAACGACAGGGCAGTGGGCACTGAAGCTTTCTTT	CASNDRAVGTEAFF
13	-	TRBJ2-3	-	TRBV7-2	TGTGCCAGCAGCTTATCGGGTTTGAATACGCAGTATTTT	CASSLSGLNTQYF
13	TRBD2	TRBJ2-3	-	TRBV7-2	TGTGCCAGCAGCTTGACTAGCTCGGATACGCAGTATTTT	CASSLTSSDTQYF
15	-	TRBJ2-5	few	TRBV7-7	TGTGCTAGCAGCTCACTAGCTGGACAGCAAGAGACCCAGTACTTC	CASSSLAGQQETQYF
12	-	TRBJ2-7	few	TRBV29-1	TGCAGCGTTTTTCTAGACGGCTACGAGCAGTACTTC	CSVFLDGYEQYF
14	TRBD1	TRBJ2-3	-	TRBV7-6	TGTGCCAGCAGCCGGGGACAGAGCACAGATACGCAGTATTTT	CASSRGQSTDTQYF